This T cell receptor beta chain is drawn from a study of blood T cell repertoires in COVID-19. Using immunoSEQ multiplex PCR, the repertoire was profiled, and TCRdb retains in-frame clones only, with some absent. Of 100,000 to 150,000 clones listed, roughly 88% are singletons. CDR1 is SGHTA and CDR2 is FQGNSA in the germline V gene. The germline V and J ends were trimmed by 5 bases and 0 bases, with 8 bases remaining between them. The CDR3 consists of 15 residues. The sample taken for sequencing was peripheral blood. The clonotype originates from a woman over 75 with acute or convalescent COVID-19. V is TRBV7-2 and J is TRBJ1-6; tentatively, D is TRBD1 (5 bases). DNA of the CDR3: TGTGCCAGCAGCCCTGACAGCTCCTATAATTCACCCCTCCACTTT. Its translation: CASSPDSSYNSPLHF. The variable domain in full, completed from reference TRBV7-2 and TRBJ1-6, reads GAGVSQSPSNKVTEKGKDVELRCDPISGHTALYWYRQSLGQGLEFLIYFQGNSAPDKSGLPSDRFSAERTGGSVSTLTIQRTQQEDSAVYLCASSPDSSYNSPLHFGNGTRLTVT.